This note documents a single T cell receptor (beta chain) sequence. Its cognate antigen has yet to be identified. No base quality information exists; no much larger clone differs at one position. The entry originates in a study of blood T cell repertoires in COVID-19 (TCRdb year 2020). As for the study more broadly: The collaborator samples originated in the United States, Italy and Spain and spanned the acute and convalescent phases of COVID-19. The dataset comprised deeply sampled blood TCRbeta repertoires from subjects exposed to, actively infected with, or recovered from COVID-19. The samples were drawn from two sources: the first 160 participants of the ongoing ImmuneRACE study, and 1,000 to 1,500 subjects contributed by 6 global collaborators. A de-identified subject ID, COVID-19 status, age in years and sex were almost always included in the sample metadata. The material from the prospective study consisted of cDNA or gDNA derived from T cells, B-cell-depleted T cells, or PBMCs. Where HLA class I and class II types were available, the types were taken from metadata supplied by the sample provider, not from assay-based typing. The repertoires were released in a freely available public database intended as a resource for research on the immune response to SARS-CoV-2. What the authors observed across the whole study: How much clinical and demographic metadata was included differed by source and by participant, and the metadata was provided uncurated.

TCRbeta CDR3 regions were amplified from genomic DNA by means of the immunoSEQ Assay, a bias-controlled multiplex PCR. The original pipeline was this. The number of nucleated cells in each sample was estimated from the amplification of reference gene primers within the assay. To quantify the absolute abundance of each unique TCRbeta CDR3 rearrangement, sequence reads were collapsed and filtered. Productive Simpson clonality was computed per sample as the square root of Simpson's diversity index over productive rearrangements. Not all clones reach the TCRdb copy of this immuneACCESS table, which keeps in-frame sequences only. Checked studies attribute under half of the gap to unresolved V genes and leave the rest unexplained. Clone size and V and J calls were adopted from that table, with D and trimming inferred from the DNA. A total of 150,000 to 170,000 clones appear in this sample, about 83% of them only once. The ten largest clones take up 9.5% to 13% of the sample.

At one collaborating source in Seattle, patients were enrolled during active infection and were followed longitudinally through the course of disease. Each collaborating institution followed its own protocols to collect whole blood in K2EDTA tubes. For TCRbeta analysis, collaborators shipped samples as frozen whole blood, isolated PBMCs, or DNA extracted from either of those sample types. V is cut by 5 bases and J by 6 bases, and the space between the germline ends is 11 bases. CDR1 SGHVS and CDR2 FQNEAQ were looked up in the germline V gene. The CDR3 covers 13 residues, taking in both the cysteine and the phenylalanine. CDR3 DNA is the only sequence kept; it has 39 bases, read in frame from the first base.

The specimen sequenced was peripheral blood. This TCR was recovered from a woman in her fifties or sixties with COVID-19, enrolled during active disease. The chain joins TRBV7-8 to TRBJ1-5, and the D gene may be TRBD1, 5 bases matching. The CDR3 is CASSLHRTQPQHF. The nucleotide sequence reads TGTGCCAGCAGCCTCCACAGGACTCAGCCCCAGCATTTT.